This section outlines one TCR beta chain sequence together with its context. Its antigen remains unidentified. TCRdb re-called the 5' RACE reads with MiXCR, one entry per CDR3 protein. The sample yields more than 450,000 distinct CDR3 sequences, over 15% seen once. Trimming pared 0 bases from V and 6 bases from J, leaving 12 bases between. This CDR3 spans 15 amino acids. Germline V gene data show CDR1 as SGDLS and CDR2 as YYNGEE. These data are taken from a study of T-cell memory formation after mild COVID-19. General study findings and limits: Clones contracting day 15 to 85 were balanced CD4/CD8; later expanders leaned CD4+. There were some responding clones in pre-infection memory, which suggested that cross-reactive memory had joined. Shrinking CD4+ clones resided mostly in CM and EM, and CD8+ ones in EMRA.

The sample taken for sequencing was PBMCs or a T cell subset sorted from them (not recorded which). The chain joins TRBV9 to TRBJ2-2; D is unclear. The origin of this receptor is an adult woman who had mild COVID-19 (a few samples of this study predate the infection). Cell type and time point are not known. In nucleotides, the CDR3 is TGTGCCAGCAGCGTAGCTAGGGCTGCGGCCGGGGAGCTGTTTTTT. Residues: CASSVARAAAGELFF.